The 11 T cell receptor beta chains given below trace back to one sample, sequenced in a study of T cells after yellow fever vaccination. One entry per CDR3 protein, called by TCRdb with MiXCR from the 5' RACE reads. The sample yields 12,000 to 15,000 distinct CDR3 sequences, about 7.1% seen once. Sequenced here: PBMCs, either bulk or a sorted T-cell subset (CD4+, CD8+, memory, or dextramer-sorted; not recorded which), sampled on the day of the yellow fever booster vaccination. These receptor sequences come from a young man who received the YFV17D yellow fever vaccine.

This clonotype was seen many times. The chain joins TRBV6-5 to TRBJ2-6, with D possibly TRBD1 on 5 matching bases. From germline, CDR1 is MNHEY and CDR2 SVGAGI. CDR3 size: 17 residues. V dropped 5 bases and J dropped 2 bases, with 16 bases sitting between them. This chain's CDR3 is CASSGDLLGAGANVLTF. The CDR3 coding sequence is TGTGCCAGCAGTGGTGACCTTTTAGGGGCTGGGGCCAACGTCCTGACTTTC.

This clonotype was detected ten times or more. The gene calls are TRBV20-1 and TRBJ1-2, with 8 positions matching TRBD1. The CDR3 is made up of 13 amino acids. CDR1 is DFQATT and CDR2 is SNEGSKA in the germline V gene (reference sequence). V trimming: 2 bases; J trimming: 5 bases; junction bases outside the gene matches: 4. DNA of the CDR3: TGCAGTGCTAGACCGACAGGGGCTTATGGCTACACCTTC. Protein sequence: CSARPTGAYGYTF.

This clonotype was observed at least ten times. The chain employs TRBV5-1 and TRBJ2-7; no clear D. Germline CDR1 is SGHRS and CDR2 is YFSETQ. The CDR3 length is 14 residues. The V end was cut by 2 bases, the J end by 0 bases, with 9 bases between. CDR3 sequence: CASSFARPSYEQYV. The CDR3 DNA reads TGCGCCAGCAGCTTTGCCAGGCCCTCCTACGAGCAGTACGTC.

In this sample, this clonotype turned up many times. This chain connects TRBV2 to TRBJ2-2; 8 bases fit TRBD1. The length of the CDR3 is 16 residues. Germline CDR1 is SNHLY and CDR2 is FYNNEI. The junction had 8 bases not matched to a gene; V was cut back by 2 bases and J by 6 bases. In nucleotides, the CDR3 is TGTGCCAGCAGTGAAAGGCAGGGGGCCTTGGCCGGGGAGCTGTTTTTT. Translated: CASSERQGALAGELFF.

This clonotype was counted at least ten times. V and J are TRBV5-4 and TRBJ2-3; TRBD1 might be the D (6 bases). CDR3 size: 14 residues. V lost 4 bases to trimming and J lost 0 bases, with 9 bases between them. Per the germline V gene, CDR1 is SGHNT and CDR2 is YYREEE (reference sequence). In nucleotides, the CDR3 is TGTGCCAGCAGCGCAGGGGCTAGCACAGATACGCAGTATTTT. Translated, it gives CASSAGASTDTQYF.

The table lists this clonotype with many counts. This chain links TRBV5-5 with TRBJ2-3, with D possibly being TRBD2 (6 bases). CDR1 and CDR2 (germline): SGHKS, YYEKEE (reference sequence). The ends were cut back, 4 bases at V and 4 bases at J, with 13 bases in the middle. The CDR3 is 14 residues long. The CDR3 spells CASSLEWGADTQYF. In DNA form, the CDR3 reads TGTGCCAGCAGCCTAGAGTGGGGGGCAGATACGCAGTATTTT.

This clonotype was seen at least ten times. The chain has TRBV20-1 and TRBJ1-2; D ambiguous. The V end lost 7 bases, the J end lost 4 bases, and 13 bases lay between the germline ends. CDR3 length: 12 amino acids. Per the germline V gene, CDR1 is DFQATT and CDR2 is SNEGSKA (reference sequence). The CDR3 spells CSVAPRGYGYTF. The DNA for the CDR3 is TGCAGTGTAGCTCCCCGGGGCTATGGCTACACCTTC.

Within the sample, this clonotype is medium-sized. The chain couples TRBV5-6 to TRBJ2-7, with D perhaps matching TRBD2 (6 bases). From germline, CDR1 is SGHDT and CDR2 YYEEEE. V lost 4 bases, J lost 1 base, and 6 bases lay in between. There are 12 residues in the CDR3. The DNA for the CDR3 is TGTGCCAGCAGCGGGACTTCCTACGAGCAGTACTTC. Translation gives CASSGTSYEQYF.

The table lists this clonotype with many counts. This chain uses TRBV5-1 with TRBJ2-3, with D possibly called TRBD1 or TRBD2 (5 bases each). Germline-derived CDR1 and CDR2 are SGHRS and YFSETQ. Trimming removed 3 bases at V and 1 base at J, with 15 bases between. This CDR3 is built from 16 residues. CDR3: CASSWGGHRGTDTQYF. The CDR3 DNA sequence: TGCGCCAGCAGCTGGGGCGGGCATAGGGGCACAGATACGCAGTATTTT.

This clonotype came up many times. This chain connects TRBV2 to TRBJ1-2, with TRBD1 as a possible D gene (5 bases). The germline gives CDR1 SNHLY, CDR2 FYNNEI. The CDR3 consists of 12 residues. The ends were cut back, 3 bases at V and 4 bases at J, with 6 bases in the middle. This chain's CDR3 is CASSERGYGYTF. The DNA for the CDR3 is TGTGCCAGCAGTGAGAGGGGCTATGGCTACACCTTC. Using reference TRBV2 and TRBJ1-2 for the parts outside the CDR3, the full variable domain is EPEVTQTPSHQVTQMGQEVILRCVPISNHLYFYWYRQILGQKVEFLVSFYNNEISEKSEIFDDQFSVERPDGSNFTLKIRSTKLEDSAMYFCASSERGYGYTFGSGTRLTVV.

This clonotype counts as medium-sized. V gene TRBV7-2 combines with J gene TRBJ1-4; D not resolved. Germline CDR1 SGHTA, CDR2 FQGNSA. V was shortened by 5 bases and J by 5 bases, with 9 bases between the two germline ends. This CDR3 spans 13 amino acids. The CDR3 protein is CASSRAINEKLFF. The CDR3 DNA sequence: TGTGCCAGCAGCAGGGCTATCAATGAAAAACTGTTTTTT.